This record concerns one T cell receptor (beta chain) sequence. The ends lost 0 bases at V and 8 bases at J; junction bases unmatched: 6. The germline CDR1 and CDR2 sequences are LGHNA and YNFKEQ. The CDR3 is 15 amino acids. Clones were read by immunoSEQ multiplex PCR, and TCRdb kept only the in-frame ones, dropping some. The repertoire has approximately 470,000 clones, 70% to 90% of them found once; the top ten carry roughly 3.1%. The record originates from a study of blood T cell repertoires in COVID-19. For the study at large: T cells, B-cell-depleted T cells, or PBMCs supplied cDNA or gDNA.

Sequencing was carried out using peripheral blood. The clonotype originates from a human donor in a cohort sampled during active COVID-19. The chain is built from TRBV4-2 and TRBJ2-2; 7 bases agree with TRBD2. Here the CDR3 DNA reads TGTGCCAGCAGCCAAGATTCGGGGGGAGGAGGGGAGCTGTTTTTT. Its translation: CASSQDSGGGGELFF.